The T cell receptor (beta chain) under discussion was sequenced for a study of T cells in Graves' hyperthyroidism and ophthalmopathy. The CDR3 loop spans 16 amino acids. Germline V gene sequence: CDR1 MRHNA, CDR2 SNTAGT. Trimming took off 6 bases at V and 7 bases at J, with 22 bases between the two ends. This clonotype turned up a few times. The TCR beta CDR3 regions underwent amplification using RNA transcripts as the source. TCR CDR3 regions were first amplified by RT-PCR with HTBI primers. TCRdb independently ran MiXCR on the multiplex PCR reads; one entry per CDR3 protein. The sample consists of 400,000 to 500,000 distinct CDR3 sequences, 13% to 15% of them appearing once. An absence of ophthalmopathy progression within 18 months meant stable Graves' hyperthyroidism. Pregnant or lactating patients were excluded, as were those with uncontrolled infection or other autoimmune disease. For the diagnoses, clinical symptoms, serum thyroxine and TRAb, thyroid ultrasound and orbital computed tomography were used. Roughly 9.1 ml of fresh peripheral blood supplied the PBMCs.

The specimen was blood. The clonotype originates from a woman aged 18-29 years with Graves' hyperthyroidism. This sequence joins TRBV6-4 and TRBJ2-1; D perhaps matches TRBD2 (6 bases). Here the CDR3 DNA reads TGTGCCAGCAGGAGAGGGGATAGCGGCGCGGGGAATGAGCAGTTCTTC. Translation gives CASRRGDSGAGNEQFF.